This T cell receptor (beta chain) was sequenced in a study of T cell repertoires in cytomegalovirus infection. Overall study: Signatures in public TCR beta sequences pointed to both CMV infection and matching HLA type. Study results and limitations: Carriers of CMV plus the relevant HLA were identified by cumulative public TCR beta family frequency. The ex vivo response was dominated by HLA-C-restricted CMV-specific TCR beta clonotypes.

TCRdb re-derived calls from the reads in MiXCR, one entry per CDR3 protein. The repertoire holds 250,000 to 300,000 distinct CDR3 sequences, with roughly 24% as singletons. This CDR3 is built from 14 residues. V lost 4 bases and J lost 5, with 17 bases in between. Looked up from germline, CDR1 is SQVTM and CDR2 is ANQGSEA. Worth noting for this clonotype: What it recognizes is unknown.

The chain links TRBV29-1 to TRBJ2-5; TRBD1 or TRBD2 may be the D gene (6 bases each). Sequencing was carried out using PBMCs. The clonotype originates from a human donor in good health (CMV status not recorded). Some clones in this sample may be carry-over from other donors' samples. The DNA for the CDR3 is TGCAGCGTTGTATTGGCTCAGGGGAGGGAGACCCAGTACTTC. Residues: CSVVLAQGRETQYF.